Listed below are T cell receptor beta chains from one sample, sequenced in a study of T-cell memory formation after mild COVID-19. TCRdb passed the 5' RACE reads through MiXCR, listing each CDR3 protein once. The sample includes some 250,000 distinct CDR3 sequences, roughly a tenth of them seen just once. The sequencing sample was made of PBMCs or a T cell subset sorted from them (not recorded which). Every receptor here comes from a man aged 18 to 30 who had mild COVID-19 (a few samples of this study predate the infection). Cell type and time point are not known. The CDR3 runs from the conserved cysteine through the conserved F or W. Each record gives: V gene, D gene, CDR3 length, CDR3 protein. The D gene is left open where the match is weak.

TRBV10-3	TRBD2	14	CANSAGRPTDTQYF
TRBV5-6	NA	15	CASSLEARGFVKLFF
TRBV5-1	NA	16	CASSVGQRSTNEKLFF
TRBV6-5	NA	14	CASRGGGNVGEQFF
TRBV12-3/TRBV12-4	NA	15	CASSRRGDGTDTQYF
TRBV12-3/TRBV12-4	NA	15	CASSTGGAVNYGYTF
TRBV4-3	TRBD2	16	CASSPISGGALPEQFF
TRBV18	NA	14	CASSPGKENYGYTF
TRBV7-9	NA	15	CASSNQGGRTDTQYF
TRBV4-1	NA	14	CASSQREENTEAFF
TRBV14	NA	15	CASSQELGRRNTIYF
TRBV15	TRBD1	15	CATSRDRRENTEAFF
TRBV7-8	TRBD2	16	CASSQGLAGGLGTQYF
TRBV9	NA	15	CASSVEGYSGQPQHF
TRBV6-2/TRBV6-3	NA	12	CASSGYKNIQYF
TRBV20-1	NA	17	CSARAGTYDSYNSPLHF